The next 16 T cell receptor beta chains were all read from a single sample in a study of blood T cell repertoires in COVID-19. Profiled with immunoSEQ multiplex PCR; TCRdb holds only in-frame clones, not every one. Among 250,000 to 350,000 clones, around 80% were seen once, and the ten largest hold roughly 1.1%. The sequencing input was peripheral blood. Receptors were obtained from a woman aged 45-59 years with acute or convalescent COVID-19.

With respect to this clone: Other DNA sequences from this sample encode an identical CDR3 as well. The chain combines TRBV3-1 (or the pseudogene TRBV3-2) with TRBJ1-2; unclear D gene. The CDR3 runs 13 residues. Germline-derived CDR1 and CDR2 are LGHDT and YNNKEL (reference sequence). The V gene lost 1 base and the J gene lost 2 bases, with 5 bases spanning the gap. Written as DNA, the CDR3 is TGTGCCAGCAGCCAAGGGCGGAACTATGGCTACACCTTC. Translation gives CASSQGRNYGYTF.

V is TRBV2 and J is TRBJ1-4, with 9 bases fitting TRBD1. Germline assignment: CDR1 SNHLY and CDR2 FYNNEI. After removal of 7 bases from V and 5 bases from J, the junction contained 11 bases not matched to a gene. The CDR3 contains 16 residues. CDR3 protein: CASNQSPGQGNEKLFF. The CDR3 DNA follows: TGTGCCAGCAATCAATCCCCGGGACAGGGAAATGAAAAACTGTTTTTT.

This clone was detected once. The chain is built from TRBV4-3 and TRBJ1-1; TRBD1 agrees at 8 bases. The junction had 2 bases not matched to a gene; V was cut back by 4 bases and J by 1 base. CDR3 length equals 14 residues. From germline, CDR1 is LGHNA and CDR2 YSLEER. The CDR3 coding sequence is TGCGCCAGCAGCCTAGGACAGGGGAACACTGAAGCTTTCTTT. It is translated as CASSLGQGNTEAFF.

The J gene is TRBJ2-1, the V gene TRBV6-1; TRBD2 matches 12 bases. V lost 4 bases, J lost 8 bases, and 9 bases stayed unmatched. The CDR3 runs 16 residues. The germline V gene encodes CDR1 MNHNS and CDR2 SASEGT. The CDR3 reads CASSGPSGRALDEQFF. For the CDR3, the DNA is TGTGCCAGCAGTGGCCCTAGCGGGAGGGCCTTGGATGAGCAGTTCTTC.

The gene calls are TRBV7-6 and TRBJ2-2; D is perhaps TRBD2 (7 bases). The V end was cut by 0 bases, the J end by 4 bases, with 12 bases between. This CDR3 is built from 16 residues. CDR1 SGHVS and CDR2 FNYEAQ come from the germline V gene. CDR3 protein: CASSLALRGGTGELFF. The CDR3 nucleotides read TGTGCCAGCAGCTTAGCGCTAAGGGGGGGCACCGGGGAGCTGTTTTTT.

This chain joins TRBV11-2 and TRBJ2-5; D possibly corresponds to TRBD2 (7 bases). V was shortened by 2 bases and J by 1 base, with 14 bases between the two germline ends. The CDR3 loop spans 16 amino acids. CDR1 SGHAT and CDR2 FQNNGV come from the germline V gene. CDR3 loop: CASSLWGGTSQETQYF. CDR3 DNA: TGTGCCAGCAGCTTATGGGGGGGCACATCCCAAGAGACCCAGTACTTC.

This chain uses TRBV10-3 with TRBJ1-1; 7 positions match TRBD1. The CDR3 spans 11 residues. Germline CDR1 reads ENHRY; CDR2 reads SYGVKD. J gave up 4 bases and V 10 bases, and 3 bases lay outside the gene matches. In DNA, the CDR3 is TGTGCCAGCTCAGGGGGCACTGAAGCTTTCTTT. Translation: CASSGGTEAFF.

The chain links TRBV24-1 to TRBJ2-2; possible D gene TRBD1, 5 bases. Trimming pared 9 bases from V and 3 bases from J, leaving 13 bases between. Germline V gives CDR1 KGHDR, CDR2 SFDVKD. This CDR3 region has 14 residues. The CDR3 loop reads CATREDRDTGELFF. The CDR3 region has the DNA TGTGCCACCCGAGAAGACAGAGACACCGGGGAGCTGTTTTTT.

The chain employs TRBV2 and TRBJ1-2, with 11 bases fitting TRBD1. The CDR3 length is 15 residues. V trimming: 5 bases; J trimming: 0 bases; junction bases outside the gene matches: 2. CDR1 is SNHLY and CDR2 is FYNNEI in the germline V gene. DNA of the CDR3: TGTGCCAGCAGTACGGACAGGGGGCCTAACTATGGCTACACCTTC. Its protein product is CASSTDRGPNYGYTF.

The V gene is TRBV10-3, the J gene TRBJ2-7; 9 bases match TRBD2. The ends lost 6 bases at V and 1 base at J; junction bases unmatched: 7. Germline assignment: CDR1 ENHRY and CDR2 SYGVKD. There are 15 residues in the CDR3. The CDR3 loop reads CAIRDSGSDSYEQYF. DNA of the CDR3: TGTGCCATCAGGGATAGCGGGAGCGATTCCTACGAGCAGTACTTC.

The chain joins TRBV7-8 to TRBJ2-7; D is possibly TRBD2 (6 bases). In germline, CDR1 is SGHVS, CDR2 FQNEAQ. V lost 0 bases, J lost 2 bases, and 11 bases lay in between. This CDR3 is 15 amino acids long. The CDR3 DNA follows: TGTGCCAGCAGCTTAGCGGGGGGTGAAACCTACGAGCAGTACTTC. Translation: CASSLAGGETYEQYF. Full variable domain (missing parts from reference TRBV7-8 and TRBJ2-7): GAGVSQSPRYKVAKRGQDVALRCDPISGHVSLFWYQQALGQGPEFLTYFQNEAQLDKSGLPSDRFFAERPEGSVSTLKIQRTQQEDSAVYLCASSLAGGETYEQYFGPGTRLTVT.

Of note for this clone: Other DNA sequences in this specimen translate into the identical CDR3. CDR3 sequence (DNA): TGTGCCAGCAGCCAAGGAGGGGGCGGTCAGCCCCAGCATTTT. The encoded protein is CASSQGGGGQPQHF. The chain recombines TRBV3-1 (or the pseudogene TRBV3-2) with TRBJ1-5; 7 bases match TRBD1. The CDR3 has 14 amino acids. V gave up 1 base and J gave up 6 bases; unmatched junction bases: 3. Germline CDR1 is LGHDT and CDR2 is YNNKEL (reference sequence).

The chain is built from TRBV7-3 and TRBJ2-5; 7 positions match TRBD2. Per germline, CDR1 SGHTA and CDR2 FQGTGA. The CDR3 runs 15 residues. J lost 3 bases, V lost 1 base, and 5 bases had no gene match. CDR3 DNA: TGTGCCAGCAGCTTAATGGCGGGAGAGGAAGAGACCCAGTACTTC. It codes for CASSLMAGEEETQYF.

In the case of this clone: This sample includes further DNA sequences coding for the same CDR3. This chain links TRBV30 with TRBJ2-3, with D hard to call. V lost 2 bases and J lost 0, with 6 bases in between. This CDR3 region has 13 residues. Looked up from germline, CDR1 is GTSNPN and CDR2 is SVGIG (reference sequence). The CDR3 is CAWSRGSTDTQYF. The CDR3 DNA reads as TGTGCCTGGAGTCGCGGAAGCACAGATACGCAGTATTTT.

The chain links TRBV28 to TRBJ1-5; D possibly corresponds to TRBD1 (5 bases). This CDR3 spans 16 amino acids. V was shortened by 4 bases and J by 3 bases, with 16 bases between the two germline ends. From germline, CDR1 is MDHEN and CDR2 SYDVKM. CDR3 bases: TGTGCCAGCAGTTCGGCAGGGTCCATTATCAATCAGCCCCAGCATTTT. This sequence encodes CASSSAGSIINQPQHF.

This sequence joins TRBV4-2 and TRBJ1-4; 10 bases map to TRBD1. Unmatched junction bases numbered 2, after V lost 0 bases and J lost 7 bases. Germline CDR1 LGHNA, CDR2 YNFKEQ. CDR3 length equals 15 residues. CDR3 residues: CASSQEDRGGEKLFF. CDR3 DNA: TGTGCCAGCAGCCAAGAGGACAGGGGGGGTGAAAAACTGTTTTTT.